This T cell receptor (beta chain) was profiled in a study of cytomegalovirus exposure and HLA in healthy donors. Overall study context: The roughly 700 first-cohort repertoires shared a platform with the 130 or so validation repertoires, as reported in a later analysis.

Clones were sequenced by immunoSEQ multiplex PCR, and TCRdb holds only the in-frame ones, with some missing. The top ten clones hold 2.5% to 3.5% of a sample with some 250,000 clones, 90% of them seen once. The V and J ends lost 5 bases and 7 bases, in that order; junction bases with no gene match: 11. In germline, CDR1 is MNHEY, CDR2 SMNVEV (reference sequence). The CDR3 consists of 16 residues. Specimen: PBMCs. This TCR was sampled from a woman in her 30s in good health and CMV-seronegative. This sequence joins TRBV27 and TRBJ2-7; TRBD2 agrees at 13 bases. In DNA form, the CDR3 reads TGTGCCAGCAGTCCGCTCCGGACTAGCGGGAGCGGGGAGCAGTACTTC. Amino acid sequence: CASSPLRTSGSGEQYF.